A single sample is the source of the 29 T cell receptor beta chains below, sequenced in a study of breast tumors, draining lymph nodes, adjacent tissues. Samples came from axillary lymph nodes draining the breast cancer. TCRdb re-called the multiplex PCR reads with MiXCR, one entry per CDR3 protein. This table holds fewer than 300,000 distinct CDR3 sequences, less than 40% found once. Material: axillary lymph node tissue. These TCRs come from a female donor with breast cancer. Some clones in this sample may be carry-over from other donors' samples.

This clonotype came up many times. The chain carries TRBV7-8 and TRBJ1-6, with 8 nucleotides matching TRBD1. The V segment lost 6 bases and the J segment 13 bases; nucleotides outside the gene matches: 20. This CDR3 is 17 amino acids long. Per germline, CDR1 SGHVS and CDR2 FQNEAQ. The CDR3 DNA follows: TGTGCCAGCAGTGGAGGGAGGACAGGGAGGGCCCTTTGGCCCCTCCACTTT. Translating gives CASSGGRTGRALWPLHF.

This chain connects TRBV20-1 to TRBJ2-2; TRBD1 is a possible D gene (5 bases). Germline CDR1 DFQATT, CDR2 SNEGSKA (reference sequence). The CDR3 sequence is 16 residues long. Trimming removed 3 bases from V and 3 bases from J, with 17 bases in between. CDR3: CSASADMYGYTGELFF. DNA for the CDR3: TGCAGTGCTAGTGCGGACATGTATGGCTACACCGGGGAGCTGTTTTTT.

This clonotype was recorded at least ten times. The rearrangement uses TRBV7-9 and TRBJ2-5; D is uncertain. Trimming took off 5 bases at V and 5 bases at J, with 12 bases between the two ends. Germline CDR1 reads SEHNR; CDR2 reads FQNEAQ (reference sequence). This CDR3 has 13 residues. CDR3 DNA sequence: TGTGCCAGCAGCCCACTGGGATGGGAGACCCAGTACTTC. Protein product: CASSPLGWETQYF.

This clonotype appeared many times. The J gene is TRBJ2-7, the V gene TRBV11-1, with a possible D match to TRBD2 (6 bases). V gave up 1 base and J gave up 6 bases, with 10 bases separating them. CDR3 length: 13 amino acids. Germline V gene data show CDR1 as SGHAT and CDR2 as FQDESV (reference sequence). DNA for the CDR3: TGTGCCAGCAGCTTAGTACGGAGGGGCGAGCAGTACTTC. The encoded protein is CASSLVRRGEQYF.

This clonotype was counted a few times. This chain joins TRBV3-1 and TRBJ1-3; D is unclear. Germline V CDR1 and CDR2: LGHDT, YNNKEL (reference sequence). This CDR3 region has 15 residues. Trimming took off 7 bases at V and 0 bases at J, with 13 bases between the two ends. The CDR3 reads CASKHEGISGNTIYF. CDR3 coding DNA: TGTGCCAGCAAACACGAAGGGATCTCTGGAAACACCATATATTTT.

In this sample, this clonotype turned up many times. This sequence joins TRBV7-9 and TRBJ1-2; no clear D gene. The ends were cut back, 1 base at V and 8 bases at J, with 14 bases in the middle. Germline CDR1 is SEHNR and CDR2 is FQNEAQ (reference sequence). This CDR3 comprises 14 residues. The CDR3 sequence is CASSLDVEGRGYTF. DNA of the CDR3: TGTGCCAGCAGCTTAGATGTAGAGGGCCGGGGCTACACCTTC.

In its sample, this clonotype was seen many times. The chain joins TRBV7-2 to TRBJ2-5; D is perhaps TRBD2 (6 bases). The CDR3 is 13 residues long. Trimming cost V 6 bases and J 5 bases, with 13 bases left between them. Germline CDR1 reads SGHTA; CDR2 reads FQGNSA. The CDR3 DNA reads TGTGCCAGCAGAGAGGCGGGGTGGGAGACCCAGTACTTC. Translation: CASREAGWETQYF.

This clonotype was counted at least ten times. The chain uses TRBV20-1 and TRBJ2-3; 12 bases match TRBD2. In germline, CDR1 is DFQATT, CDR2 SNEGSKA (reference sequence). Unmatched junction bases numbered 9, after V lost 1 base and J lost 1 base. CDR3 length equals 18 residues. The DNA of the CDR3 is TGCAGTGCTAGAGGACTAGCGGGAGTTTCGTTGGGCACAGATACGCAGTATTTT. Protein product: CSARGLAGVSLGTDTQYF.

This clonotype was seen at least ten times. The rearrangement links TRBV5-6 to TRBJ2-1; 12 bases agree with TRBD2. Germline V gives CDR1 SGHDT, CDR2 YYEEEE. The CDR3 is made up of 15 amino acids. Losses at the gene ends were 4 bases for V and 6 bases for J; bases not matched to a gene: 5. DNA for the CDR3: TGTGCCAGCAGCCTGACTAGCGGGAGCGGCAATGAGCAGTTCTTC. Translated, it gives CASSLTSGSGNEQFF.

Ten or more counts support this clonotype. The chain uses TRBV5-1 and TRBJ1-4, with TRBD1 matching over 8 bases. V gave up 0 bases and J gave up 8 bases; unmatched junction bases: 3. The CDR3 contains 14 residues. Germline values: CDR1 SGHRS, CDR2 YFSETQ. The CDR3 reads CASSLEQGGEKLFF. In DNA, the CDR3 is TGCGCCAGCAGCTTGGAACAGGGGGGGGAAAAACTGTTTTTT.

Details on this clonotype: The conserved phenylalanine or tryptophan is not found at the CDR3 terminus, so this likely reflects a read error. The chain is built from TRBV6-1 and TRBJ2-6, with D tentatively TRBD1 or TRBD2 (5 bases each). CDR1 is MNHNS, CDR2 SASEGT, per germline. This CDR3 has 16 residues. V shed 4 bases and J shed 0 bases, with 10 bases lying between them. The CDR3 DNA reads TGTGCCAGCAGTGTGGGACCCACCTCTGGGGCCAACGTCCTGACTTTA. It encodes CASSVGPTSGANVLTL.

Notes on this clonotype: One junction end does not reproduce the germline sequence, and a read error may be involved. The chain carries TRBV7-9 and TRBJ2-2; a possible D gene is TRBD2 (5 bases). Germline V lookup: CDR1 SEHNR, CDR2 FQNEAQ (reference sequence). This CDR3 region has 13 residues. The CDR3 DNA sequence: TGTGCCAGCAGCTCTCGGGGATCCGGGGAGCTGTTCTTT. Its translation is CASSSRGSGELFF.

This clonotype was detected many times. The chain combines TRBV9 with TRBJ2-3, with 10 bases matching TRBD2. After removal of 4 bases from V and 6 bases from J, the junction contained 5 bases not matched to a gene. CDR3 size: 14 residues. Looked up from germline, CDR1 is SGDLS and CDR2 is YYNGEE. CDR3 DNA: TGTGCCAGCAGCCCCCTAGCGGGAGTTGATACGCAGTATTTT. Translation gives CASSPLAGVDTQYF.

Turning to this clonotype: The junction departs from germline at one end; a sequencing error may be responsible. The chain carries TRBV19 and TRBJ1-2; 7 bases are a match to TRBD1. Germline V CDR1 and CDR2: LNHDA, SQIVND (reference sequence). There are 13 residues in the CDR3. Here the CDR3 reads CASSPDRVHGYPF. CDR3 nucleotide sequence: TGTGCCAGTAGTCCCGACAGGGTGCATGGCTACCCCTTC.

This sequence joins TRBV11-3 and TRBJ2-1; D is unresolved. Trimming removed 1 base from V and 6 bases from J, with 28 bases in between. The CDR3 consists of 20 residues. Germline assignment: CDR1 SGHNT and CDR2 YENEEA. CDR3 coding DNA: TGTGCCAGCAGCTTAGGTGGAAGGGCCACCGGACCGATGGTAGGCAATGAGCAGTTCTTC. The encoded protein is CASSLGGRATGPMVGNEQFF.

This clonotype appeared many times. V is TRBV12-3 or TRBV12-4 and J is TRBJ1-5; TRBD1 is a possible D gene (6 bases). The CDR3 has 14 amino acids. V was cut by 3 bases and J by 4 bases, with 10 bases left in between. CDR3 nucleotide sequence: TGTGCCAGCAGTTTTGGGGGGCTTAATCAGCCCCAGCATTTT. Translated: CASSFGGLNQPQHF.

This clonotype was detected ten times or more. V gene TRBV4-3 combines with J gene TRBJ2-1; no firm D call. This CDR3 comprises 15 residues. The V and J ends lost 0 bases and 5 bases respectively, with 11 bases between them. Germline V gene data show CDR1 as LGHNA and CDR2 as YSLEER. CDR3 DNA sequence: TGCGCCAGCAGCCAAGACCCCCGCGCCGACAATGAGCAGTTCTTC. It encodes CASSQDPRADNEQFF.

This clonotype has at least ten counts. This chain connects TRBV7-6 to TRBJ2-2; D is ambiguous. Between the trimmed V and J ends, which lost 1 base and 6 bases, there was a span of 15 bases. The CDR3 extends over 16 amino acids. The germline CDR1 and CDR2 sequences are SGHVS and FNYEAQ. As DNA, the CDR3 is TGTGCCAGCAGCTTAGAACTCCGAATCCAGGCCGGGGAGCTGTTTTTT. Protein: CASSLELRIQAGELFF.

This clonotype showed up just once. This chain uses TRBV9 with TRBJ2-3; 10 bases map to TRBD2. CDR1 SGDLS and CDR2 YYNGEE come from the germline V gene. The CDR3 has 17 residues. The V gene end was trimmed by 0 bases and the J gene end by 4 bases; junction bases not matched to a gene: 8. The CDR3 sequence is CASSVGPSGGSADTQYF. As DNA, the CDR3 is TGTGCCAGCAGCGTAGGCCCTAGCGGGGGCTCCGCAGATACGCAGTATTTT.

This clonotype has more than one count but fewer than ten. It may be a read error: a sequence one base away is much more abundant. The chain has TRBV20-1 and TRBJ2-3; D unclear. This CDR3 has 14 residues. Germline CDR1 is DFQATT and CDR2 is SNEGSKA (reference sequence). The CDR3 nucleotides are TGCAGTGCTCTTAGAGGTCTAGGCACAGCTACGCAGTATTTT. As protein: CSALRGLGTATQYF.

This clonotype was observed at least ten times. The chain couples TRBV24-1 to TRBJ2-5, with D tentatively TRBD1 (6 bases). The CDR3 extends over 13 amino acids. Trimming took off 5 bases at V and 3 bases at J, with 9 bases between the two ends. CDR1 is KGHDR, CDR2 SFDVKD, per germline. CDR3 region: CATSATGKETQYF. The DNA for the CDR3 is TGTGCCACCAGTGCCACAGGGAAAGAGACCCAGTACTTC.

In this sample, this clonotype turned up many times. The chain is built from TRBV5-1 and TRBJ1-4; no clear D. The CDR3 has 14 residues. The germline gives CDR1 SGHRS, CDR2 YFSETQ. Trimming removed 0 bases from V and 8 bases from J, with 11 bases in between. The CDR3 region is CASSLGHPKEKLFF. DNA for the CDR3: TGCGCCAGCAGCTTGGGCCATCCCAAGGAAAAACTGTTTTTT.

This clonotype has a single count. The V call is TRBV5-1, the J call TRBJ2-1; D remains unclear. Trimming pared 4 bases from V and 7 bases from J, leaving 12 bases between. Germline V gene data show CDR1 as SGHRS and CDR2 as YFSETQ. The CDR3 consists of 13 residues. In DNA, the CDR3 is TGCGCCAGCAGCCAGCCCCTGGGAAATGAGCAGTTCTTC. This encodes CASSQPLGNEQFF.

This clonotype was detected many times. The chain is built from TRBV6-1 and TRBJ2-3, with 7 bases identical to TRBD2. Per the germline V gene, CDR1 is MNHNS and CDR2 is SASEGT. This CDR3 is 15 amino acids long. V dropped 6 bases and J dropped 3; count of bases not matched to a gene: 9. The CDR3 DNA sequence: TGTGCCAGCAGCTTGACGGGAGGAGGGACAGATACGCAGTATTTT. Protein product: CASSLTGGGTDTQYF.

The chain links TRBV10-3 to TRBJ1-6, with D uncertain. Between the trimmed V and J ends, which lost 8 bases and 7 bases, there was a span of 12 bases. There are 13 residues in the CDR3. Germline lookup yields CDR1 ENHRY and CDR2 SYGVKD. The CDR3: CAISRMDNSPLHF. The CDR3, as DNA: TGTGCCATCTCTAGGATGGACAATTCACCCCTCCACTTT.

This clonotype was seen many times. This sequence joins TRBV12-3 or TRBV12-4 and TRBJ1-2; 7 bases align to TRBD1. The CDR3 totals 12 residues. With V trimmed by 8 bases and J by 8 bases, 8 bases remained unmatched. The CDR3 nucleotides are TGTGCCAGCCGAACAGGGGTGGGAGGCTACACCTTC. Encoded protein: CASRTGVGGYTF.

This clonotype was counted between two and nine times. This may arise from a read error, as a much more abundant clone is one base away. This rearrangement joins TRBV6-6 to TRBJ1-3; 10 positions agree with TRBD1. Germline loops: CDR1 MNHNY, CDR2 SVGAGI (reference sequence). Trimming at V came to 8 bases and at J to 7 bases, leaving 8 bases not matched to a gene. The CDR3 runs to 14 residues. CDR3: CASGLRQGANTIYF. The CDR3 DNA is TGTGCCAGCGGGCTCCGACAGGGGGCCAACACCATATATTTT.

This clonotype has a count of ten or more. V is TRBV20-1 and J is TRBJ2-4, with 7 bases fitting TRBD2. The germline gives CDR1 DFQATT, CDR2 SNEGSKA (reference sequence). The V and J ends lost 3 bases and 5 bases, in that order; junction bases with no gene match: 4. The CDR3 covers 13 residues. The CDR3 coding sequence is TGCAGTGCTAGGGCTAGCGGTCAAAACATTCAGTACTTC. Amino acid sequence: CSARASGQNIQYF.

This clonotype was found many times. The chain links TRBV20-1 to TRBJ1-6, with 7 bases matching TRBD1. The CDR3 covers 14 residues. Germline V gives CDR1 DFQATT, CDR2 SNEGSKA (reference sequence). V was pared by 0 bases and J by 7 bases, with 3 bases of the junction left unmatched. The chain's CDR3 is CSAREGTANSPLHF. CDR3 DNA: TGCAGTGCTAGAGAGGGGACAGCAAATTCACCCCTCCACTTT.